Each of the 17 T cell receptor beta chains below was sequenced from the same sample in a study of T cells in women clearing cervical HPV infection (dated by TCRdb to 2016 to 2019). Preparation of the library involved the immunoSEQ multiplex PCR assay. Entries here come from immuneACCESS through TCRdb and include only in-frame sequences with V and J called. Some clones fail to appear in such tables; in the studies checked, an unresolved V gene covers under half of the shortfall, and the cause of the remainder is unknown. The data table for this sample lists tens of thousands of clones. 7.5% to 10% of the sample rests with the top ten. The source material was blood buffy coat. Receptors originate from a woman aged 18 to 75 with a cervical HPV16 infection that either progressed to CIN3+ or cleared (not recorded which).

For this clone: The read stops 3 residues short of the end of the CDR3; the missing end is completed from the germline J gene. The chain employs TRBV11-3 and TRBJ2-3, with D unresolved. Germline-derived CDR1 and CDR2 are SGHNT and YENEEA. V gave up 5 bases and J gave up 2 bases, with 2 bases separating them. There are 11 residues in the CDR3. The CDR3 spells CASSLTDTQYF. Partial CDR3 DNA: TGTGCCAGCAGCCTCACAGATACG.

As concerns this clone: The observed sequence ends 3 residues before the CDR3 terminus, with the missing tail filled in from the germline J gene. This sample also contains other DNA sequences that code for the same CDR3. This chain connects TRBV5-1 to TRBJ1-2; 9 bases are a match to TRBD1. Germline V gene data show CDR1 as SGHRS and CDR2 as YFSETQ. The CDR3 has 15 residues. The sequenced CDR3 bases are TGCGCCAGCAGCTTAGGGACAGGGAGGGATTGGGGC. It specifies CASSLGTGRDWG. The entire CDR3 protein is CASSLGTGRDWGYTF. Supplemented by reference TRBV5-1 and TRBJ1-2, the full variable domain reads KAGVTQTPRYLIKTRGQQVTLSCSPISGHRSVSWYQQTPGQGLQFLFEYFSETQRNKGNFPGRFSGRQFSNSRSEMNVSTLELGDSALYLCASSLGTGRDWGYTFGSGTRLTVV.

On this clone itself: Read sequence stops 3 residues before the CDR3 end, and the germline J gene provides the missing end. The chain joins TRBV19 to TRBJ1-1; possible D gene TRBD1, 5 bases. Germline values: CDR1 LNHDA, CDR2 SQIVND (reference sequence). The V end was cut by 7 bases, the J end by 3 bases, with 15 bases between. The CDR3 extends over 14 amino acids. CDR3: CASTPGGKDTEAFF. The covered CDR3 bases are TGTGCCAGTACCCCCGGGGGGAAGGACACTGAA.

Comments on this clone: Read coverage stops 3 residues before the CDR3 terminus; the germline J gene supplies the remainder. The V call is TRBV20-1, the J call TRBJ2-1, with TRBD2 identical over 11 bases. The CDR3 spans 12 residues. V shed 4 bases, J shed 9 bases, and the junction held 2 bases outside the gene matches. Germline V gene sequence: CDR1 DFQATT, CDR2 SNEGSKA (reference sequence). The part of the CDR3 DNA that was read is TGCAGTGCTAATAGCGGGAGGGTTGAG. Its translation is CSANSGRVE. The full CDR3 reads CSANSGRVEQFF.

About this clone: The sequence runs out 3 residues before the end of the CDR3; the remainder is reconstructed from the germline J gene. The chain recombines TRBV5-1 with TRBJ1-2, with no clear D. V was trimmed by 1 base and J by 4 bases, leaving 8 bases between them. The germline V gene encodes CDR1 SGHRS and CDR2 YFSETQ. This CDR3 contains 13 residues. The CDR3 DNA, read in part, is TGCGCCAGCAGCTTGCAGAACAGCTATGGC. Amino acids: CASSLQNSYG. The whole CDR3 reads CASSLQNSYGYTF.

To note about this clone: The sequence runs out 3 residues before the end of the CDR3; the remainder is reconstructed from the germline J gene. V and J are TRBV30 and TRBJ1-5; D is unclear. The CDR3 is 13 amino acids. V was clipped by 0 bases and J by 5 bases, with 8 bases between them. Germline assignment: CDR1 GTSNPN and CDR2 SVGIG (reference sequence). The CDR3 DNA, read in part, is TGTGCCTGGAGTGTTCCAGGCTATCAGCCC. Protein: CAWSVPGYQP. The complete CDR3 protein is CAWSVPGYQPQHF.

For this clone: The read halts 3 residues ahead of the CDR3 end, with the missing end drawn from the germline J gene. The rearrangement joins TRBV19 to TRBJ1-2; D remains unclear. Germline V CDR1 and CDR2: LNHDA, SQIVND (reference sequence). V shed 3 bases and J shed 4 bases, with 12 bases lying between them. The CDR3 is 14 residues long. Here the CDR3 reads CASSMTAGFYGYTF. Partial CDR3 DNA: TGTGCCAGTAGTATGACTGCCGGGTTCTATGGC.

A word on this clone: Sequencing ends 3 residues short of the CDR3 end; the germline J gene provides the rest. The V gene is TRBV6-2 or TRBV6-3, the J gene TRBJ1-1; tentatively, D is TRBD1 (6 bases). Germline CDR1 MNHEY, CDR2 SVGEGT. The CDR3 loop spans 13 amino acids. The germline V and J ends were trimmed by 6 bases and 3 bases, with 11 bases remaining between them. The chain's CDR3 is CASSTGQYTEAFF. The sequenced part of the CDR3 DNA is TGTGCCAGCAGCACAGGACAGTACACTGAA.

On this clone: The read ends 3 residues shy of where the CDR3 ends; the end is completed using the germline J gene. The rearrangement uses TRBV19 and TRBJ1-6; tentative D call: TRBD1 (5 bases). The CDR3 loop spans 14 amino acids. CDR1 LNHDA and CDR2 SQIVND come from the germline V gene (reference sequence). Trimming removed 7 bases at V and 9 bases at J, with 16 bases between. The CDR3 is CASTALAGSSPLHF. CDR3 bases read: TGTGCCAGTACGGCTTTGGCAGGGTCTTCACCC.

Regarding this clone: The read gets to within 3 residues of the CDR3 end, and the germline J gene fills in the rest. The V call is TRBV7-3, the J call TRBJ2-1; tentative D call: TRBD1 (6 bases). CDR3 size: 14 residues. Germline CDR1 is SGHTA and CDR2 is FQGTGA. V was cut by 5 bases and J by 5 bases, with 13 bases left in between. CDR3 in amino acids: CASSRTRDNNEQFF. Partial CDR3 DNA: TGTGCCAGCAGCCGGACCCGGGACAACAATGAG.

With respect to this clone: The read ends 3 residues shy of where the CDR3 ends; the end is completed using the germline J gene. Other DNA sequences in the sample encode the same CDR3. The rearrangement uses TRBV7-9 and TRBJ2-3, with 8 bases that match TRBD2. The CDR3 runs 15 residues. Unmatched junction bases numbered 4, after V lost 3 bases and J lost 2 bases. Germline-derived CDR1 and CDR2 are SEHNR and FQNEAQ (reference sequence). Here the CDR3 reads CASSLGAGDTDTQYF. Partial CDR3 DNA: TGTGCCAGCAGCTTGGGAGCGGGAGACACAGATACG.

This clone is classed as medium-sized by frequency. The read terminates 3 residues ahead of where the CDR3 ends, so the germline J gene completes it. The V call is TRBV7-6, the J call TRBJ2-3, with unresolved D. The length of the CDR3 is 14 residues. In germline, CDR1 is SGHVS, CDR2 FNYEAQ. V lost 2 bases and J 4 bases, leaving 10 bases between the germline ends. CDR3 in amino acids: CASSLLPRADTQYF. The covered CDR3 bases are TGTGCCAGCAGCTTACTCCCTCGGGCAGATACG.

Turning to this clone: The read is 3 residues too short to cover the CDR3 end, so that end is filled in from the germline J gene. The rearrangement joins TRBV18 to TRBJ1-5; no clear D. V lost 3 bases and J 3 bases, leaving 6 bases between the germline ends. Germline V gene sequence: CDR1 KGHSH, CDR2 LQKENI. The CDR3 extends over 13 amino acids. The CDR3 bases that were read are TGTGCCAGCTCACCCGAACACAATCAGCCC. Translation gives CASSPEHNQP. The complete CDR3 sequence is CASSPEHNQPQHF.

For this clone: Read coverage stops 3 residues before the CDR3 terminus; the germline J gene supplies the remainder. The chain couples TRBV19 to TRBJ2-7; D may be TRBD1 (6 bases). V dropped 4 bases and J dropped 5 bases, with 12 bases sitting between them. The V gene's germline CDR1 is LNHDA and CDR2 SQIVND (reference sequence). The length of the CDR3 is 13 residues. CDR3 DNA, as far as it was read: TGTGCCAGTAGTACTACAGGGATCCACGAG. It is translated as CASSTTGIHE. Given in full, the CDR3 is CASSTTGIHEQYF.

Details on this clone: The read is 3 residues too short to cover the CDR3 end, so that end is filled in from the germline J gene. The rearrangement links TRBV7-9 to TRBJ2-7; the match to TRBD2 covers 10 bases. Germline CDR1 is SEHNR and CDR2 is FQNEAQ (reference sequence). Trimming removed 5 bases from V and 1 base from J; junction bases left unmatched: 2. The CDR3 is made up of 14 amino acids. CDR3 DNA (partial): TGTGCCAGCAGCCGGACTAGCGGTTCCTACGAG. As protein: CASSRTSGSYE. From start to end, the CDR3 is CASSRTSGSYEQYF.

Comment on this clone: The read ends 3 residues before the CDR3 terminus; that terminus is restored from the germline J gene. The V and J genes are TRBV9 and TRBJ2-1; 10 nucleotides align to TRBD2. This CDR3 contains 17 residues. Unmatched junction bases numbered 3, after V lost 0 bases and J lost 0 bases. Germline V gene sequence: CDR1 SGDLS, CDR2 YYNGEE. CDR3 region: CASSVGGLARSYNEQFF. CDR3 DNA (partial): TGTGCCAGCAGCGTAGGGGGACTAGCGCGCTCCTACAATGAG. Using reference TRBV9 and TRBJ2-1 for the parts outside the CDR3, the full variable domain is DSGVTQTPKHLITATGQRVTLRCSPRSGDLSVYWYQQSLDQGLQFLIQYYNGEERAKGNILERFSAQQFPDLHSELNLSSLELGDSALYFCASSVGGLARSYNEQFFGPGTRLTVL.

On this clone itself: The read terminates 3 residues ahead of where the CDR3 ends, so the germline J gene completes it. The V gene is TRBV20-1, the J gene TRBJ1-1; D is ambiguous. There are 13 residues in the CDR3. Germline V gene lookup returns CDR1 DFQATT and CDR2 SNEGSKA (reference sequence). V lost 3 bases and J lost 5, with 13 bases in between. The CDR3 bases that were read are TGCAGTGCTAGGAATCCTTCCGGGACTGAA. It codes for CSARNPSGTE. The full CDR3 protein is CSARNPSGTEAFF.